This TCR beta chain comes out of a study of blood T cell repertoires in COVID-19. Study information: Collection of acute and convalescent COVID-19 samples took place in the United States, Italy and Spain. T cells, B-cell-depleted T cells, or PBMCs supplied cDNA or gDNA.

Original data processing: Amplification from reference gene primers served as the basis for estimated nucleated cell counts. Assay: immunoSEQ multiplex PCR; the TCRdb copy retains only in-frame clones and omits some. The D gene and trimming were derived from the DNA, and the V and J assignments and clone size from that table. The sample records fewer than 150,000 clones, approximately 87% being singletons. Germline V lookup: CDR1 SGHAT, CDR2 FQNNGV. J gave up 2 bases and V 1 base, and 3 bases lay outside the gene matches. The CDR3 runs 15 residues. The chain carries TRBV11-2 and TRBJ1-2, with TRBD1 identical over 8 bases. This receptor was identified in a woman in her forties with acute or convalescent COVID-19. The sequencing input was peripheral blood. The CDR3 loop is CASSLGRGQNYGYTF. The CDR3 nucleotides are TGTGCCAGCAGCTTAGGCAGGGGGCAGAACTATGGCTACACCTTC.